The rows below give T cell receptor beta chains drawn from one sample of a study of response to subunit inactivated influenza vaccine. TCRdb recomputed calls from the RT-PCR reads with MiXCR, one row per CDR3 protein. The profile shows about 620,000 distinct CDR3 sequences, 10% to 12% of them singletons. These data were also filed under a second study, of T cells expressing NK-cell markers.

The sequenced sample was PBMCs from blood, obtained on the day of vaccination. These receptors were taken from a middle-aged man who received an inactivated influenza vaccine. The CDR3 runs from the conserved cysteine through the conserved F or W. D genes are given only for firm matches. Clone size, where shown, is once, few, many, or a class for clones that have expanded.

V	D	size	J	DNA	CDR3
TRBV4-3	TRBD1	few	TRBJ2-1	TGCGCCAGCAGCCAAGATGAGGGGGCCGCCACCTACAATGAGCAGTTCTTC	CASSQDEGAATYNEQFF
TRBV24-1	NA	few	TRBJ2-6	TGTGCCACCAGTGACCCCGGGGGACAGTCTGGGGCCAACGTCCTGACTTTC	CATSDPGGQSGANVLTF
TRBV6-5	TRBD2	few	TRBJ2-2	TGTGCCAGCAGTCATCGACTAGCGGGGAACACCGGGGAGCTGTTTTTT	CASSHRLAGNTGELFF
TRBV7-8	TRBD1	many	TRBJ1-1	TGTGCCAGCAGCTGGACAGGGGGCAACACTGAAGCTTTCTTT	CASSWTGGNTEAFF
TRBV3-1	NA	many	TRBJ1-5	TGTGCCAGCAGCCTTCGTCCCAATCAGCCCCAGCATTTT	CASSLRPNQPQHF
TRBV20-1	NA	few	TRBJ1-2	TGCAGTGCCTACAGAGGCTATTACGGCTACACCTTC	CSAYRGYYGYTF
TRBV12-3/TRBV12-4	NA	few	TRBJ2-7	TGTGCCAGCCAACCTCTGGGGGGTCCCTACGAGCAGTACTTC	CASQPLGGPYEQYF
TRBV4-2	TRBD1	NA	TRBJ2-1	TGTGCCAGCAGCGTGGGACAGGACTACTATGAGCAGTTCTTC	CASSVGQDYYEQFF
TRBV18	NA	many	TRBJ2-5	TGTGCCGGGACCACAGGGCGTCAAGAGACCCAGTACTTC	CAGTTGRQETQYF
TRBV6-5	NA	few	TRBJ1-6	TGTGCCAGCAGTTACAGGAGGGATCGGGGTTCACCCCTCCACTTT	CASSYRRDRGSPLHF
TRBV7-2	NA	NA	TRBJ2-7	TGTGCCAGCAGCCTCAGGGACATCTACGAGCAGTACTTC	CASSLRDIYEQYF
TRBV12-3/TRBV12-4	TRBD1	NA	TRBJ2-2	TGTGCCAGCAGTTTAGTGGACAGGGGGGACACCGGGGAGCTGTTTTTT	CASSLVDRGDTGELFF
TRBV24-1	NA	NA	TRBJ2-3	TGTGCCACCAGTGACGGACAGTTGGATACGCAGTATTTT	CATSDGQLDTQYF
TRBV20-1	NA	NA	TRBJ1-6	TGCAGTGCCGTTGGACATCTTGCCCTATATTCACCCCTCCACTTT	CSAVGHLALYSPLHF
TRBV7-8	NA	many	TRBJ2-1	TGTGCCAGCAGCCCGCATAGGGAGTCGGTAGAGCAGTTCTTC	CASSPHRESVEQFF
TRBV12-3/TRBV12-4	NA	few	TRBJ2-7	TGTGCCAGCAGCCCCCATGGGAGCTCCTACGAGCAGTACTTC	CASSPHGSSYEQYF
TRBV5-1	NA	many	TRBJ2-7	TGCGCCAGCAGCTTGGAAGGGGGAGGGAACGAGCAGTACTTC	CASSLEGGGNEQYF
TRBV6-1	TRBD2	few	TRBJ2-7	TGTGCCAGTTTAGCGGGGGGTGGCTCCTACGAGCAGTACTTC	CASLAGGGSYEQYF
TRBV10-3	NA	NA	TRBJ2-1	TGTGCCACCCGGTCAGCTGAAGAGACCCAGTTCTTC	CATRSAEETQFF
TRBV27	NA	NA	TRBJ2-5	TGTGCCAGCAGTTTCCCCGGGAAAGGAGAGACCCAGTACTTC	CASSFPGKGETQYF